This T cell receptor (beta chain) emerged from a study of shared T cell receptors in the human thymus. This clone turned up a few times. TCRdb keeps only in-frame clones here, not all; method: immunoSEQ multiplex PCR. The top ten clones hold roughly 0.0086% of a sample with over 650,000 clones, approximately 87% of them seen once. This CDR3 comprises 12 residues. With V trimmed by 6 bases and J by 8 bases, 6 bases remained unmatched. Germline assignment: CDR1 MRHNA and CDR2 SNTAGT. The same data also contributed to another study, on human thymus T cells. As reported in that work: Infants served as donors; they were healthy and Finnish and were having corrective surgery for congenital heart defects. As related research reported, thymic repertoires overlapped highly among unrelated individuals.

This TCR came from a boy younger than two with a congenital heart defect. The chain couples TRBV6-4 to TRBJ1-1; the match to TRBD1 covers 7 bases. The sequenced material came from thymocytes. The DNA for the CDR3 is TGTGCCAGCAGAGACAGGGCAGGGGAAGCTTTCTTT. This sequence encodes CASRDRAGEAFF.